This TCR beta chain was recovered during a study of cytomegalovirus exposure and HLA in healthy donors. Whole-study results and caveats: In an earlier analysis, in about 530 donors, most V segments appeared productive either ~87% or ~30% of the time.

As for this clone: The antigen remains undetermined.

This CDR3 spans 14 amino acids. In germline, CDR1 is MNHEY, CDR2 SMNVEV (reference sequence). Between the trimmed V and J ends, which lost 8 bases and 6 bases, there was a span of 16 bases. Donors likely had unrecorded immune exposures despite being nominally healthy when sampled. The PCR employed 60 Vbeta primers together with 13 Jbeta primers. Clones were read by immunoSEQ multiplex PCR, and TCRdb kept only the in-frame ones, dropping some. The sample contains over 150,000 clones, 60% to 80% of which appear only once. V and J are TRBV27 and TRBJ2-2, with D possibly being TRBD1 (5 bases). The receptor comes from a male donor in good health and CMV-seronegative. The sample was PBMCs. CDR3 nucleotides: TGTGCCAGCGGCCCGACAGAAAACGCCGGGGAGCTGTTTTTT. Encoded protein: CASGPTENAGELFF.